This paragraph reports one T cell receptor beta chain. The CDR3 length is 14 residues. Germline values: CDR1 SGHTA, CDR2 FQGNSA. J was trimmed by 4 bases and V by 3 bases; bases with no gene match: 4. The data were obtained in a study of cytomegalovirus exposure and HLA in healthy donors. Every donor was a healthy person donating bone marrow. With 60 Vbeta and 13 Jbeta primers, the PCR was carried out. Here immunoSEQ multiplex PCR was the method, and the copy in TCRdb shows in-frame clones only, minus some. The sample holds just over 150,000 clones, around 84% seen once. The specimen sequenced was PBMCs. This sequence joins TRBV7-2 and TRBJ2-3; 7 bases are shared with TRBD2. The receptor was derived from a man younger than 35 in good health and CMV-seronegative. CDR3 amino acids: CASSLAGVADTQYF. The CDR3 DNA follows: TGTGCCAGCAGCTTGGCGGGAGTAGCAGATACGCAGTATTTT.